Listed here are 7 T cell receptor beta chains from one sample, sequenced in a study of T cells after yellow fever vaccination. MiXCR, run by TCRdb on the 5' RACE reads, gives a single entry per CDR3 protein. The profile shows 250,000 or so distinct CDR3 sequences, less than 9% of them singletons. This sample comprised CD4+ T cells sorted from PBMCs, obtained 15 days after the yellow fever booster vaccination. The receptors originated from a young man who received the YFV17D yellow fever vaccine.

The rearrangement joins TRBV30 to TRBJ1-5, with TRBD1 matching 10 bases. The germline V gene has CDR1 GTSNPN and CDR2 SVGIG (reference sequence). Losses at the gene ends were 1 base for V and 4 bases for J; bases not matched to a gene: 4. This CDR3 is 15 amino acids long. The CDR3 reads CAWSGGTGVNQPQHF. The DNA for the CDR3 is TGTGCCTGGAGTGGGGGGACAGGGGTAAATCAGCCCCAGCATTTT.

This clonotype has at least ten counts. The rearrangement joins TRBV29-1 to TRBJ2-7; the match to TRBD2 covers 10 bases. V was clipped by 7 bases and J by 5 bases; unmatched bases: 11. Germline V gives CDR1 SQVTM, CDR2 ANQGSEA. The CDR3 runs to 14 residues. CDR3 loop: CSAFGSSGSNEQYF. CDR3 DNA sequence: TGCAGCGCATTTGGGTCTAGCGGGAGTAACGAGCAGTACTTC.

This clonotype was counted many times. The chain has TRBV5-6 and TRBJ1-1; TRBD1 aligns across 7 bases. V gave up 4 bases and J gave up 8 bases; unmatched junction bases: 5. This CDR3 has 12 amino acids. Per the germline V gene, CDR1 is SGHDT and CDR2 is YYEEEE. This CDR3 is CASSLRDSEAFF. The CDR3 region has the DNA TGTGCCAGCAGCCTCCGGGACAGCGAAGCTTTCTTT.

The sample holds a few counts of this clonotype. V gene TRBV7-2 combines with J gene TRBJ2-1, with D unclear. Germline V lookup: CDR1 SGHTA, CDR2 FQGNSA. The CDR3 spans 14 residues. Trimming removed 3 bases from V and 5 bases from J, with 11 bases in between. In DNA, the CDR3 is TGTGCCAGCAGCTTTAGGAGCAACCACAATGAGCAGTTCTTC. This sequence encodes CASSFRSNHNEQFF.

There are a few counts of this clonotype. The rearrangement links TRBV29-1 to TRBJ2-7, with 7 positions matching TRBD1. The CDR3 is 15 amino acids. Germline lookup yields CDR1 SQVTM and CDR2 ANQGSEA. The V gene end was trimmed by 1 base and the J gene end by 0 bases; junction bases not matched to a gene: 6. The DNA for the CDR3 is TGCAGCGTTGAAGGTGACAGGGAGAGCTCCTACGAGCAGTACTTC. Protein product: CSVEGDRESSYEQYF.

This clonotype showed up many times. The rearrangement links TRBV6-2 or TRBV6-3 to TRBJ2-7; 13 bases are shared with TRBD2. V lost 6 bases and J lost 2; bases outside the gene matches: 4. CDR3 length: 15 residues. Germline CDR1 is MNHEY and CDR2 is SVGEGT. CDR3 residues: CASRGLAGITYEQYF. The CDR3 DNA reads as TGTGCCAGCAGGGGACTAGCGGGAATCACCTACGAGCAGTACTTC.

This clonotype was detected many times. This chain's CDR3 is CASSQDGRDREFF. CDR3 DNA: TGTGCCAGCAGCCAAGACGGTCGGGACAGGGAGTTCTTC. This chain joins TRBV3-1 and TRBJ2-1; TRBD1 aligns across 9 bases. The V gene end was trimmed by 0 bases and the J gene end by 14 bases; junction bases not matched to a gene: 5. CDR3 length: 13 amino acids. CDR1 is LGHDT, CDR2 YNNKEL, per germline (reference sequence).